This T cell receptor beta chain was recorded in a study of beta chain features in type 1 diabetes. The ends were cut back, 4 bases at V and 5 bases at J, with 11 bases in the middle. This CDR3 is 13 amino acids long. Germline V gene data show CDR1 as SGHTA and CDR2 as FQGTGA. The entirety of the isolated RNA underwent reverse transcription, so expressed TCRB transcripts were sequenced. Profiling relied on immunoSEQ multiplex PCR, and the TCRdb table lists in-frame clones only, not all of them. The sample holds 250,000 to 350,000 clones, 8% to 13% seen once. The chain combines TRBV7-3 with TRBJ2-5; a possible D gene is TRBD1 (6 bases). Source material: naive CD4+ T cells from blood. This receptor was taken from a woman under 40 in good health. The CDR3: CASSSTGRETQYF. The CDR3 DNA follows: TGTGCCAGCAGCTCTACAGGGCGCGAGACCCAGTACTTC.